This paragraph reports one T cell receptor (beta chain). This clone was detected a few times. Its cognate antigen has yet to be identified. Nothing much larger sits one base from this clone, and base qualities are not available. This entry belongs to a study of vaccination effects on CD4 cells after COVID-19 (dated by TCRdb to between 2021 and 2024). For context, the study as a whole: Each participant received two doses of an mRNA SARS-CoV-2 vaccine, either BNT162b2 or mRNA-1273. The full study included around nine COVID-19 convalescent patients and several SARS-CoV-2-naive healthy vaccine recipients. SARS-CoV-2 spike-specific CD4+ TCR repertoires were compared before and after mRNA vaccination in COVID-19 convalescent patients and in infection-naive vaccine recipients. The Oncomine TCR Beta short-read assay on an Illumina iSeq 100 was used to sequence cultures from other donors in the study.

Receptor amplification or capture employed the immunoSEQ multiplex PCR assay. DNA from the CD4+ T cells that had been cultured and isolated underwent TCR beta CDR3 sequencing. Turning to the authors' computational methods: Non-productive TCR sequences were removed and reads were trimmed to the CDR3 region, keeping CDR3s of at least 7 amino acids. The MANAFEST web app was used to pick out antigen-specific clonotypes by comparing their expansion in peptide wells with that in reference cultures. Positive clones required FDR<0.05 expansion versus reference and all other wells, odds ratio above 5, and frequency above 0.1% in two replicate wells. Cross-reactive clonotypes were defined as significantly expanded in SARS-CoV-2 spike wells and in at least one common cold coronavirus spike condition. Levenshtein distance calculated with the stringdist R package was used to assess CDR3 similarity, and unrooted trees were constructed with ape in R 3.6.1. What TCRdb holds here is the immuneACCESS table cut down to in-frame rearrangements. Part of the clones is not present; checked against another copy, under half of the missing clones reflect an unresolved V gene, and the others are unexplained. D and trimming come from the DNA, and the V and J calls and clone size come from that table. The sample table records approximately 74,000 clones; approximately 72% of these occur just once. Roughly 2.9% of the sample comes from the top ten.

The ViraFEST assay stimulated PBMC with viral peptide pools and then used TCR sequencing to identify antigen-specific CD4+ T cell clonotypes by expansion. After around 11 days of culture, CD4+ T cells were isolated with the EasySep CD4+ T cell isolation kit. Negative nucleocapsid antibody results before and after vaccination confirmed that the healthy vaccine recipients had no prior SARS-CoV-2 infection. Each well held two million PBMC cultured in IMDM containing about 5.4% human AB serum, 9 to 10 IU/ml IL-2 and gentamicin, along with roughly 10 ug/ml peptides. Half of the culture medium was replaced with fresh IL-2-containing medium on days 3 and 7. Each peptide stimulation condition was cultured in triplicate wells unless otherwise noted. Using Ficoll-Paque Plus gradient centrifugation, PBMC were separated from whole blood and then either used fresh or cryopreserved at -140C. The overlapping peptide pools covered the spike proteins of SARS-CoV-2 and of the common cold coronaviruses HCoV-NL63, HCoV-OC43 and HCoV-229E. The QIAamp micro DNA kit was used to extract genomic DNA from the cultured CD4+ T cells.

Overall study outcomes, separate from this receptor: In healthy vaccine recipients, vaccine-induced clones were almost all SARS-CoV-2 mono-reactive, with only 1 of 255 being cross-reactive with common cold coronaviruses. Clones induced by infection and clones induced by vaccination both contracted markedly at late timepoints after vaccination, which fits with T cell responses waning over time. Limitations of the study were the small number of convalescent patients and the absence of early post-infection timepoints.

The CDR3, from cysteine to phenylalanine, totals 15 residues. CDR3 DNA is the only sequence kept; it has 45 bases, read in frame from the first base. Trimmed from V: 9 bases; trimmed from J: 4 bases; junction bases lacking a gene match: 11. Sequences LNHDA (CDR1) and SQIVND (CDR2) are obtained from the germline V gene (reference sequence). The sequence was obtained from a human donor who received a COVID-19 vaccine. The rearrangement joined TRBV19 to TRBJ1-1; TRBD1 fits 10 bases in the junction. Sequences were derived from CD4+ T cells from PBMCs cultured with HCoV-NL63 spike peptides, sampled before COVID-19 vaccination. The cell subset or site label, as the study defines it: HCoV-NL63 spike overlapping peptide pool stimulation. The bases read TGTGCCAGCATTGAGCCGGGACAGGGGACCACTGAAGCTTTCTTT. This sequence encodes CASIEPGQGTTEAFF.